Listed below are T cell receptor beta chains from one sample, sequenced in a study of blood T cell repertoires in COVID-19. Profiled with immunoSEQ multiplex PCR; TCRdb holds only in-frame clones, not every one. Of approximately 120,000 clones listed, approximately 74% are singletons. Sequencing was done on a sample of peripheral blood. All receptors derive from a man aged 80 or over with COVID-19, enrolled during active disease. The CDR3 runs from the conserved cysteine through the conserved F or W.

TRBV19	TRBJ2-1	15	CASTALAGRDNEQFF
TRBV6-6	TRBJ2-7	14	CASSSTGGSYEQYF
TRBV18	TRBJ1-4	16	CASSLSGQGINEKLFF
TRBV6-6	TRBJ2-2	14	CASSYNRNTGELFF
TRBV9	TRBJ2-1	16	CASSAGTSGSWNEQFF
TRBV2	TRBJ2-3	13	CASSAGGTDTQYF
TRBV12-3/TRBV12-4	TRBJ1-1	13	CASSPRVDTEAFF
TRBV24-1	TRBJ2-5	16	CATSDSNRGAGETQYF
TRBV20-1	TRBJ2-7	11	CSAKSSYEQYF
TRBV27	TRBJ2-1	16	CASSSTGTAGSKEQFF
TRBV5-1	TRBJ2-3	14	CASSPGDRADTQYF
TRBV18	TRBJ1-6	20	CASSPTPTGGEVSYNSPLHF
TRBV29-1	TRBJ1-2	14	CSVATGQGAFGYTF
TRBV5-1	TRBJ2-5	14	CASSRGQIQETQYF
TRBV5-4	TRBJ2-3	16	CASTPGLAGITDTQYF
TRBV4-1	TRBJ1-2	17	CASSQVPGGLYNYGYTF
TRBV4-1	TRBJ2-1	12	CASSQGGNEQFF
TRBV7-9	TRBJ2-4	15	CASSPAGGAKNIQYF
TRBV19	TRBJ1-2	15	CASTNRAGQLYGYTF
TRBV28	TRBJ2-5	14	CASSLRGLQETQYF
TRBV6-5	TRBJ1-1	15	CASSVRTGTNTEAFF
TRBV18	TRBJ2-1	17	CASSTNQLAGGEDEQFF
TRBV10-3	TRBJ1-2	15	CAISEPDRGNYGYTF
TRBV9	TRBJ2-5	16	CASSVEQDRVGETQYF
TRBV20-1	TRBJ2-5	10	CSAISETQYF
TRBV15	TRBJ2-1	15	CATSMSQGAYNEQFF
TRBV18	TRBJ1-3	17	CASSPRAHSSSGNTIYF
TRBV11-2	TRBJ2-5	13	CASSNGQQETQYF
TRBV18	TRBJ1-1	17	CASSPRGRPSGDTEAFF
TRBV6-5	TRBJ2-3	16	CASSYSEFSSTDTQYF
TRBV24-1	TRBJ2-1	14	CATSDIIRVHEQFF
TRBV5-1	TRBJ2-1	15	CASRRDGTSRHEQFF
TRBV7-8	TRBJ2-7	14	CASSESRGMNEQYF
TRBV7-9	TRBJ2-3	16	CASSLGGEGSTDTQYF
TRBV9	TRBJ2-7	12	CASSGFGDEQYF
TRBV7-9	TRBJ2-3	16	CASSHPEGQGTDTQYF
TRBV10-1	TRBJ2-1	13	CASRRTGSNEQFF
TRBV6-5	TRBJ1-3	15	CASRGYEGREDTIYF
TRBV28	TRBJ2-3	14	CASRSGLSTDTQYF
TRBV28	TRBJ1-2	13	CASSFGRVYGYTF
TRBV27	TRBJ1-2	16	CASSPRGGRADYGYTF
TRBV27	TRBJ1-1	14	CASRGTGVNTEAFF
TRBV14	TRBJ2-7	13	CASSQQGSYEQYF
TRBV19	TRBJ1-4	16	CASSQPTGSANEKLFF
TRBV6-5	TRBJ1-5	15	CASSRGGPLNQPQHF
TRBV9	TRBJ2-2	16	CASSVEAGGDTGELFF
TRBV7-2	TRBJ1-2	13	CASSLKGASGYTF
TRBV25-1	TRBJ1-3	15	CASSVRDSPGNTIYF
TRBV5-1	TRBJ1-1	15	CASSEGVGASTEAFF
TRBV24-1	TRBJ2-2	16	CATSDPGTGNTGELFF
TRBV2	TRBJ1-5	12	CASSRGNQPQHF
TRBV5-1	TRBJ2-3	17	CASSLDWTGSSTDTQYF
TRBV7-6	TRBJ2-1	17	CASSLPPTWQGYNEQFF
TRBV27	TRBJ2-3	16	CASSLSHRGRADTQYF